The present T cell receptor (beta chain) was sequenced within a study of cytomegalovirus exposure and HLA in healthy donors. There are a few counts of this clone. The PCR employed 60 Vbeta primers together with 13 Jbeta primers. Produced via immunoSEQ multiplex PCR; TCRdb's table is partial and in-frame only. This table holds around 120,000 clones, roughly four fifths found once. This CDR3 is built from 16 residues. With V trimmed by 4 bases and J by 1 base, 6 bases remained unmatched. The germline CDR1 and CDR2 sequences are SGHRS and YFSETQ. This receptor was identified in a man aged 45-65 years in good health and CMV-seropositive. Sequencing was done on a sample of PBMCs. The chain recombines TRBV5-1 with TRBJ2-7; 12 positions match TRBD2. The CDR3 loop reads CASSLTSGRWSYEQYF. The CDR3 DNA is TGCGCCAGCAGCCTAACTAGCGGGAGGTGGTCCTACGAGCAGTACTTC.